The next 20 T cell receptor beta chains were all read from a single sample in a study of graft-versus-host responses after intestinal transplantation. The table came from immunoSEQ multiplex PCR; TCRdb's copy has only in-frame clones and leaves some out. The sample contains 100,000 to 120,000 clones, 93% of which appear only once. These receptors' antigens are unknown. The source was unstimulated CD8+ T cells sorted from spleen or lymph node cells, collected before intestinal transplant. The receptors shown here come from a human donor who received an intestinal transplant.

The CDR3 spells CASSLGPMNTEAFF. CDR3 DNA sequence: TGTGCCAGCAGCTTGGGCCCGATGAACACTGAAGCTTTCTTT. This chain links TRBV5-6 with TRBJ1-1; D remains unclear. This CDR3 spans 14 amino acids. Germline V lookup: CDR1 SGHDT, CDR2 YYEEEE. Trimming removed 0 bases at V and 0 bases at J, with 6 bases between.

V gene TRBV7-8 combines with J gene TRBJ2-7, with D perhaps given as TRBD1 or TRBD2 (5 bases each). The CDR3 sequence is 13 residues long. Per the germline V gene, CDR1 is SGHVS and CDR2 is FQNEAQ. V shed 5 bases and J shed 8 bases, with 16 bases lying between them. In DNA, the CDR3 is TGTGCCAGCAGCGGGACGCTCTGGTCTCAGCAGTACTTC. Its translation: CASSGTLWSQQYF.

The gene calls are TRBV27 and TRBJ2-7, with a weak D call TRBD1 (6 bases). The CDR3 totals 13 residues. Germline assignment: CDR1 MNHEY and CDR2 SMNVEV (reference sequence). V was cut by 8 bases and J by 4 bases, with 15 bases left in between. For the CDR3, the DNA is TGTGCCAGCGGGCCCGCGACAGGTTACGAGCAGTACTTC. Translated, it gives CASGPATGYEQYF.

The chain links TRBV6-5 to TRBJ2-1; a possible D gene is TRBD2 (6 bases). The CDR3 is made up of 14 amino acids. Trimming took 4 bases from V and 3 from J, leaving 10 bases between them. The germline V gene encodes CDR1 MNHEY and CDR2 SVGAGI. Written as DNA, the CDR3 is TGTGCCAGCAGTTCTGAGACTAGCTACAATGAGCAGTTCTTC. Amino acid sequence: CASSSETSYNEQFF.

The chain employs TRBV10-3 and TRBJ1-1; no firm D call. Trimming cost V 9 bases and J 4 bases, with 12 bases left between them. The CDR3 is 12 amino acids. Germline assignment: CDR1 ENHRY and CDR2 SYGVKD. The CDR3 protein is CAISHSSTEAFF. The CDR3 coding sequence is TGTGCCATTTCACACAGTTCCACTGAAGCTTTCTTT.

This chain links TRBV4-1 with TRBJ2-2; tentative D call: TRBD2 (5 bases). Looked up from germline, CDR1 is MGHRA and CDR2 is YSYEKL. This CDR3 has 16 amino acids. The germline V and J ends were trimmed by 4 bases and 4 bases, with 16 bases remaining between them. CDR3 amino acids: CASSPYSAGGTGELFF. The DNA of the CDR3 is TGCGCCAGCAGCCCCTACTCGGCGGGCGGCACCGGGGAGCTGTTTTTT.

The chain couples TRBV25-1 to TRBJ2-5; D unresolved. The length of the CDR3 is 15 residues. CDR1 is MGHDK and CDR2 is SYGVNS in the germline V gene. Trimming stripped 6 bases from V and 1 base from J, with 15 bases between. This CDR3 is CASSDESATQETQYF. In DNA, the CDR3 is TGTGCCAGCAGCGATGAGTCCGCGACCCAAGAGACCCAGTACTTC.

The V call is TRBV19, the J call TRBJ1-1; D may be TRBD1 (5 bases). Germline CDR1 is LNHDA and CDR2 is SQIVND (reference sequence). V was shortened by 2 bases and J by 0 bases, with 10 bases between the two germline ends. This CDR3 has 15 residues. This CDR3 is CASSIWEGMNTEAFF. The CDR3 DNA sequence: TGTGCCAGTAGTATATGGGAGGGGATGAACACTGAAGCTTTCTTT. The whole variable domain, filled in from reference TRBV19 and TRBJ1-1, reads DGGITQSPKYLFRKEGQNVTLSCEQNLNHDAMYWYRQDPGQGLRLIYYSQIVNDFQKGDIAEGYSVSREKKESFPLTVTSAQKNPTAFYLCASSIWEGMNTEAFFGQGTRLTVV.

The V and J genes are TRBV28 and TRBJ1-2; possible D gene TRBD1, 6 bases. The germline CDR1 and CDR2 sequences are MDHEN and SYDVKM. With 5 bases removed from V and 4 bases from J, the gap between germline ends came to 14 bases. The CDR3 covers 14 residues. CDR3 bases: TGTGCCAGCAGTGCAGGGGTTTTCGGCTATGGCTACACCTTC. This translates into CASSAGVFGYGYTF.

CDR3 bases: TGTGCCAGCAGCTTCCTGACAGGGTCAGCGCCAGACGAGCAGTTCTTC. Its translation is CASSFLTGSAPDEQFF. The rearrangement links TRBV5-6 to TRBJ2-1; 7 positions match TRBD1. The CDR3 extends over 16 amino acids. After removal of 2 bases from V and 10 bases from J, the junction contained 15 bases not matched to a gene. CDR1 and CDR2 from the germline V gene are SGHDT and YYEEEE.

V gene TRBV11-2 combines with J gene TRBJ2-7; 9 nucleotides line up with TRBD2. The germline V gene has CDR1 SGHAT and CDR2 FQNNGV. The J segment lost 4 bases and the V segment lost 3 bases, leaving 10 bases of the junction unmatched. The CDR3 loop spans 16 amino acids. Here the CDR3 reads CASSFEAGGSHYEQYF. The CDR3 DNA reads as TGTGCCAGCAGCTTTGAGGCGGGAGGGAGCCATTACGAGCAGTACTTC. Together with reference TRBV11-2 and TRBJ2-7, the CDR3 gives the full variable domain: EAGVAQSPRYKIIEKRQSVAFWCNPISGHATLYWYQQILGQGPKLLIQFQNNGVVDDSQLPKDRFSAERLKGVDSTLKIQPAKLEDSAVYLCASSFEAGGSHYEQYFGPGTRLTVT.

The genes are TRBV14 and TRBJ2-7; 7 bases are shared with TRBD2. CDR1 and CDR2 (germline): SGHDN, FVKESK. The junction had 7 bases not matched to a gene; V was cut back by 2 bases and J by 3 bases. CDR3 length equals 15 residues. CDR3 nucleotides: TGTGCCAGCAGCCAAACTAAGCGGGGCTTCTACGAGCAGTACTTC. Encoded protein: CASSQTKRGFYEQYF. The full variable domain, completed using reference TRBV14 and TRBJ2-7, is EAGVTQFPSHSVIEKGQTVTLRCDPISGHDNLYWYRRVMGKEIKFLLHFVKESKQDESGMPNNRFLAERTGGTYSTLKVQPAELEDSGVYFCASSQTKRGFYEQYFGPGTRLTVT.

This chain joins TRBV29-1 and TRBJ1-2; 9 nucleotides align to TRBD1. V was clipped by 5 bases and J by 6 bases; unmatched bases: 10. The germline V gene has CDR1 SQVTM and CDR2 ANQGSEA. This CDR3 is 14 amino acids long. CDR3 sequence: CSVRPGTGNDGYTF. As DNA, the CDR3 is TGCAGCGTTCGTCCCGGGACAGGGAATGATGGCTACACCTTC.

This rearrangement joins TRBV9 to TRBJ1-4; D call uncertain. CDR1 and CDR2 (germline): SGDLS, YYNGEE. There are 14 residues in the CDR3. Between the trimmed V and J ends, which lost 0 bases and 8 bases, there was a span of 11 bases. CDR3 bases: TGTGCCAGCAGCGTAGCCGGGATTGGAGAAAAACTGTTTTTT. Translating it yields CASSVAGIGEKLFF.

The V gene is TRBV4-1, the J gene TRBJ2-3, with D possibly TRBD2 on 5 matching bases. The V end was cut by 4 bases, the J end by 2 bases, with 13 bases between. Germline CDR1 is MGHRA and CDR2 is YSYEKL. The CDR3 has 15 amino acids. The CDR3 here is CASSRAGRFTDTQYF. Written as DNA, the CDR3 is TGCGCCAGCAGCCGCGCGGGCAGATTCACAGATACGCAGTATTTT.

V gene TRBV28 combines with J gene TRBJ1-6; D uncertain. The CDR3 length is 17 residues. Germline CDR1 reads MDHEN; CDR2 reads SYDVKM. Between the trimmed V and J ends, which lost 8 bases and 1 base, there was a span of 18 bases. CDR3: CASGPSLYQSYNSPLHF. In DNA, the CDR3 is TGTGCCAGCGGCCCCAGTTTATATCAGTCCTATAATTCACCCCTCCACTTT.

The V and J genes are TRBV9 and TRBJ2-5, with D hard to call. TRBJ2-7 matches the DNA end more closely, so the J call is doubtful. CDR1 and CDR2 from the germline V gene are SGDLS and YYNGEE. The CDR3 extends over 12 amino acids. CDR3 sequence: CASSVEGYEQYF. DNA for the CDR3: TGTGCCAGCAGCGTAGAGGGTTACGAGCAGTACTTC.

The rearrangement joins TRBV4-2 to TRBJ2-7, with D unclear. Trimming removed 1 base at V and 7 bases at J, with 17 bases between. The CDR3 runs to 15 residues. Per germline, CDR1 LGHNA and CDR2 YNFKEQ. The CDR3 region is CASSQVFGPPWEQYF. The CDR3 DNA is TGTGCCAGCAGCCAAGTTTTTGGGCCGCCTTGGGAGCAGTACTTC.

The chain combines TRBV5-8 with TRBJ2-5; unclear D gene. The J call could be wrong; TRBJ2-7 is a better fit for the DNA end. The CDR3 sequence is 15 residues long. Germline V CDR1 and CDR2: SGHTS, YDEGEE. CDR3 region: CASSLDGVPTYEQYF. CDR3 nucleotide sequence: TGTGCCAGCAGCTTGGATGGGGTCCCGACCTACGAGCAGTACTTC.

This clone was picked up a small number of times. This chain connects TRBV5-6 to TRBJ1-3, with D hard to call. CDR1 SGHDT and CDR2 YYEEEE come from the germline V gene. Deletions cut 0 bases from V and 5 bases from J, with 12 bases between. The CDR3 is made up of 15 amino acids. The CDR3 loop is CASSLAWQQRNTIYF. DNA for the CDR3: TGTGCCAGCAGCTTGGCGTGGCAGCAGAGAAACACCATATATTTT.